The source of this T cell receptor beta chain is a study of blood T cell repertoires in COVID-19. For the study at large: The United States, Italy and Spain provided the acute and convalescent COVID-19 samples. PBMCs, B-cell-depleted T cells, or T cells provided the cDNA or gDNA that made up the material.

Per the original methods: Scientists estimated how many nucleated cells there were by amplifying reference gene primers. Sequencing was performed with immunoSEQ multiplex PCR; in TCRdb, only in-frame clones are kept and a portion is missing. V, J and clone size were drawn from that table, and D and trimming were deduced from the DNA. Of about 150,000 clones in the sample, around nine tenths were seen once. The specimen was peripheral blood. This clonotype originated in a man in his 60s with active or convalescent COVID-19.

CDR3 bases: TGTGCCAGCAGTGGGGGTTCTCTAGCAGAGACCCAGTACTTC. This codes for CASSGGSLAETQYF. The chain has TRBV2 and TRBJ2-5; weak D call: TRBD2 (5 bases). The V gene lost 4 bases and the J gene lost 4 bases, with 13 bases spanning the gap. The length of the CDR3 is 14 residues. CDR1 and CDR2 (germline): SNHLY, FYNNEI.